The present entry profiles one T cell receptor beta chain with its context. The antigen is unknown. The sample comes from a study of T cell responses to AZD1222 COVID-19 vaccine. Study-wide background: Doses given second, at about 4 or about 12 weeks, were pooled. Study-level findings and limits: Of spike-specific TCRs, nearly half reportedly target regions left unmutated in variants.

CDR3 length: 12 residues. J lost 5 bases, V lost 3 bases, and 0 bases had no gene match. Germline lookup yields CDR1 SGHNT and CDR2 YENEEA. The assay was immunoSEQ multiplex PCR, and TCRdb's table has in-frame clones only and misses some. The sample shows around 78,000 clones, approximately 90% of them seen only once. The J gene is TRBJ2-5, the V gene TRBV11-3; 7 positions agree with TRBD2. The sequence came from an adult in good health. The sequencing used peripheral blood, collected on day 0 of AZD1222 vaccination. The CDR3 protein is CASSFGGETQYF. Written as DNA, the CDR3 is TGTGCCAGCAGCTTCGGGGGGGAGACCCAGTACTTC.